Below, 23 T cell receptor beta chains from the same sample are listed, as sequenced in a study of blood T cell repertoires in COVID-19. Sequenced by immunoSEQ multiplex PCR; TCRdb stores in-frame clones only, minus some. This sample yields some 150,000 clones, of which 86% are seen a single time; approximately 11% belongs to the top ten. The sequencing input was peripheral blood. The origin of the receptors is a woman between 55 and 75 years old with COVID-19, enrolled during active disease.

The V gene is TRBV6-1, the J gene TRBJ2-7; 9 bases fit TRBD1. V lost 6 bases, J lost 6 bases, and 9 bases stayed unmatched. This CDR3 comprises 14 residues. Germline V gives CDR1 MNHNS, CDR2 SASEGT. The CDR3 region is CASRTGTGLREQYF. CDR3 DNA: TGTGCCAGCAGAACCGGGACAGGGCTCCGCGAGCAGTACTTC.

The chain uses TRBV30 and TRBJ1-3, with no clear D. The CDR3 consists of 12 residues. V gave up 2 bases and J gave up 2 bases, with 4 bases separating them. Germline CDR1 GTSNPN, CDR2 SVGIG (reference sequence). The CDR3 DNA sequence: TGTGCCTGGAGTTTAGCTGGAAACACCATATATTTT. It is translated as CAWSLAGNTIYF.

The CDR3 region is CASSQRGGGRSYEQYF. CDR3 in DNA: TGCGCCAGCAGCCAGCGCGGGGGAGGGCGGTCCTACGAGCAGTACTTC. This sequence joins TRBV4-3 and TRBJ2-7; 7 nucleotides align to TRBD2. The CDR3 runs 16 residues. Looked up from germline, CDR1 is LGHNA and CDR2 is YSLEER. Losses at the gene ends were 3 bases for V and 1 base for J; bases not matched to a gene: 9.

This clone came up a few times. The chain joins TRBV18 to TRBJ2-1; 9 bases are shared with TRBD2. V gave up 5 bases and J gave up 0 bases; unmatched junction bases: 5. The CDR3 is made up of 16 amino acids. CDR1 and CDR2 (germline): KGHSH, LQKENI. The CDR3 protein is CASSGTSPSSYNEQFF. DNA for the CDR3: TGTGCCAGCTCAGGGACTAGCCCCAGCTCCTACAATGAGCAGTTCTTC.

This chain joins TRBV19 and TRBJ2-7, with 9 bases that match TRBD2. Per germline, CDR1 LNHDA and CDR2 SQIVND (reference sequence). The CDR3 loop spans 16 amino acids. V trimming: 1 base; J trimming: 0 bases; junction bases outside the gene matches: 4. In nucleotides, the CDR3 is TGTGCCAGTAGTATAGGACATAGCGGGGGCTCCTACGAGCAGTACTTC. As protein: CASSIGHSGGSYEQYF.

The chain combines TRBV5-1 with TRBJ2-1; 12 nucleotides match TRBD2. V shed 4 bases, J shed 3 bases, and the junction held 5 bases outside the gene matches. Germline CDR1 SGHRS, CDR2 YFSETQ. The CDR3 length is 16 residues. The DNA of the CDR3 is TGCGCCAGCAGCCAAAGACTAGCGGGAGACTACAATGAGCAGTTCTTC. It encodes CASSQRLAGDYNEQFF.

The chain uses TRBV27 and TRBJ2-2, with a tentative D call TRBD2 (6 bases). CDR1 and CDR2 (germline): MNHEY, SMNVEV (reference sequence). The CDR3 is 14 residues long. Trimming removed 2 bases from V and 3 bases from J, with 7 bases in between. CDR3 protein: CASSLREHTGELFF. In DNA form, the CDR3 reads TGTGCCAGCAGTTTACGGGAGCACACCGGGGAGCTGTTTTTT.

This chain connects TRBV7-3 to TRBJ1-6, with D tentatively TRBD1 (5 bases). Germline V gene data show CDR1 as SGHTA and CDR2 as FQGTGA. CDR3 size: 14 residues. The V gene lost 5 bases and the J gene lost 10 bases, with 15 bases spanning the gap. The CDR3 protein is CASSPAPGLSPLHF. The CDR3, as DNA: TGTGCCAGCAGCCCAGCCCCAGGGCTATCACCCCTCCACTTT.

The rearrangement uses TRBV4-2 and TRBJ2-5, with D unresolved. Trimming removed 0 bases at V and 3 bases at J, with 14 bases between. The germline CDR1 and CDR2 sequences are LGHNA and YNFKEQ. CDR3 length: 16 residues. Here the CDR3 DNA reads TGTGCCAGCAGCCAAGATCAAGGCCTAGTGAAAGAGACCCAGTACTTC. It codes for CASSQDQGLVKETQYF.

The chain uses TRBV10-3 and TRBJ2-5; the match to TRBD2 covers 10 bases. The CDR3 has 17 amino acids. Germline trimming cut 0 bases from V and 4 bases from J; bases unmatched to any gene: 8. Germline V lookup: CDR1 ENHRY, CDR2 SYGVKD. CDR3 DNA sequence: TGTGCCATCAGTGAGTCTGGGCTAGCGGGAGCCGTAGAGACCCAGTACTTC. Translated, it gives CAISESGLAGAVETQYF.

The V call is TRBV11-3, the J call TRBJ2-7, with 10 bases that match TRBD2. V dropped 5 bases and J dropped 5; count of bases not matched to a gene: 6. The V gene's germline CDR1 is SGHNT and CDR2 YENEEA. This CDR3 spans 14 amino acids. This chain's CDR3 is CASSQSGRAHEQYF. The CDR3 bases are TGTGCCAGCAGCCAGAGCGGGAGGGCCCACGAGCAGTACTTC.

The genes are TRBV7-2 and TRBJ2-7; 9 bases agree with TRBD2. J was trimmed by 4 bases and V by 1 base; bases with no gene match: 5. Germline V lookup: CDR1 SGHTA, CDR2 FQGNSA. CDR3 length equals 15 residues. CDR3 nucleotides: TGTGCCAGCAGCTTAGATCGCGGGAGGGTATACGAGCAGTACTTC. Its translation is CASSLDRGRVYEQYF.

In DNA, the CDR3 is TGTGCCAGTAGTCAAAGGGGCAACACCGGGGAGCTGTTTTTT. Translating gives CASSQRGNTGELFF. The chain couples TRBV19 to TRBJ2-2; TRBD1 is a possible D gene (5 bases). This CDR3 contains 14 residues. Looked up from germline, CDR1 is LNHDA and CDR2 is SQIVND (reference sequence). Deletions cut 5 bases from V and 2 bases from J, with 9 bases between.

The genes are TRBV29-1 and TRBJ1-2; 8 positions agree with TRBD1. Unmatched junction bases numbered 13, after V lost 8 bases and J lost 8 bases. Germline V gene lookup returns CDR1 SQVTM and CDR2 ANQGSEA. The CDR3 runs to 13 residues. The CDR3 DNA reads TGCAGCTTCCGTTCAGGACAGGGTTTCGGCTACACCTTC. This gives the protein CSFRSGQGFGYTF. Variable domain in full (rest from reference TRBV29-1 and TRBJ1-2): SAVISQKPSRDICQRGTSLTIQCQVDSQVTMMFWYRQQPGQSLTLIATANQGSEATYESGFVIDKFPISRPNLTFSTLTVSNMSPEDSSIYLCSFRSGQGFGYTFGSGTRLTVV.

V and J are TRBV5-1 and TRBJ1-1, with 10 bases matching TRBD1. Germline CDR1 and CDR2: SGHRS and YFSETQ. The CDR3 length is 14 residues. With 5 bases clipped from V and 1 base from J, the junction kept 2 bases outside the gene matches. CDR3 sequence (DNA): TGCGCCAGCAGGGGGACAGGGGAGAACACTGAAGCTTTCTTT. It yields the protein CASRGTGENTEAFF.

The chain's CDR3 is CASRPTGVGEQYF. In DNA form, the CDR3 reads TGTGCCAGCAGGCCTACAGGGGTAGGCGAGCAGTACTTC. The rearrangement joins TRBV27 to TRBJ2-7; 7 nucleotides match TRBD1. Trimming removed 6 bases from V and 6 bases from J; junction bases left unmatched: 8. This CDR3 region has 13 residues. The germline V gene has CDR1 MNHEY and CDR2 SMNVEV (reference sequence).

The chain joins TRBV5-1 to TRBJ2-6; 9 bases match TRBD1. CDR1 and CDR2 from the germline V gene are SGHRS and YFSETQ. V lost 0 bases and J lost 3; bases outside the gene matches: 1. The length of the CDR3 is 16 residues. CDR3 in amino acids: CASSLGDRVGANVLTF. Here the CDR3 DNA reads TGCGCCAGCAGCTTGGGGGACAGGGTTGGGGCCAACGTCCTGACTTTC.

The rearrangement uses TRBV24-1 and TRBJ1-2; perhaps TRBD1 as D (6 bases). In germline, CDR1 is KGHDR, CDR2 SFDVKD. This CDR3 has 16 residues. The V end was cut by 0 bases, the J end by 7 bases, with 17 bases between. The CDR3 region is CATSDLNPTGISGYTF. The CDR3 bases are TGTGCCACCAGTGATTTGAACCCCACAGGGATTTCTGGCTACACCTTC.

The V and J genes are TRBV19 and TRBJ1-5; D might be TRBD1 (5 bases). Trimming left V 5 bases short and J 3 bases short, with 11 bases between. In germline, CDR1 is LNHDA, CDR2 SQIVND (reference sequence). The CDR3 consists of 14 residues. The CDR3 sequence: CASSHRPYNQPQHF. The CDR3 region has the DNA TGTGCCAGTAGTCACAGGCCCTACAATCAGCCCCAGCATTTT.

The CDR3, as DNA: TGTGCCAGCACGCGGACAGGGTATAATTCACCCCTCCACTTT. It specifies CASTRTGYNSPLHF. The rearrangement links TRBV6-5 to TRBJ1-6, with 8 bases fitting TRBD1. The CDR3 has 14 residues. V dropped 7 bases and J dropped 4; count of bases not matched to a gene: 3. Per germline, CDR1 MNHEY and CDR2 SVGAGI.

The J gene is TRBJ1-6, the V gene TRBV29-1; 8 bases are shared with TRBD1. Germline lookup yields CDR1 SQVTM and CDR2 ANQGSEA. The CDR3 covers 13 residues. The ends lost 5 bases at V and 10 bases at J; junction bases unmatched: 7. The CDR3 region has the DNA TGCAGCGTTCGATCGACAGGGGAATCACCCCTCCACTTT. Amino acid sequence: CSVRSTGESPLHF.

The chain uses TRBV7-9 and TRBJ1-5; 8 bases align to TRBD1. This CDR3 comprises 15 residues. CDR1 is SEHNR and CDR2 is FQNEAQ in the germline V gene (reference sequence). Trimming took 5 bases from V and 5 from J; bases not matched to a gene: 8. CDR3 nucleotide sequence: TGTGCCAGCAGCGGATTGACAGGGGATCATCAGCCCCAGCATTTT. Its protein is CASSGLTGDHQPQHF.

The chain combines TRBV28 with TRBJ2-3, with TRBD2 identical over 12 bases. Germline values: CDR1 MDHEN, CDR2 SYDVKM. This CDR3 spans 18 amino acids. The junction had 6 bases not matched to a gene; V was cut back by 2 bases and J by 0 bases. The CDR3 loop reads CASSLRASGRASTDTQYF. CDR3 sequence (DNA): TGTGCCAGCAGTTTAAGGGCTAGCGGGAGGGCTAGCACAGATACGCAGTATTTT. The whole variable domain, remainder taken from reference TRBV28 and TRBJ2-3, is DVKVTQSSRYLVKRTGEKVFLECVQDMDHENMFWYRQDPGLGLRLIYFSYDVKMKEKGDIPEGYSVSREKKERFSLILESASTNQTSMYLCASSLRASGRASTDTQYFGPGTRLTVL.